This paragraph reports one TCR beta chain. Its target antigen remains unknown. The record has no base qualities; no much larger clone is one base away. TCRbeta CDR3 regions were amplified from genomic DNA using the immunoSEQ Assay, a bias-controlled multiplex PCR. Per the original workflow: Nucleated cell counts per sample were estimated from amplification of reference gene primers within the assay. Sequence reads were collapsed and filtered to measure the absolute abundance of every unique TCRbeta CDR3 rearrangement. For each sample, productive Simpson clonality was calculated as the square root of Simpson's diversity index over productive rearrangements. TCRdb obtained this table from immuneACCESS and retained in-frame rearrangements with V and J assigned. These tables miss some clones; where compared with another copy, unresolved V genes account for less than half of the shortfall, and the remainder is unexplained. V, J and clone size were drawn from that table, and D and trimming were deduced from the DNA. The sample table contains about 240,000 clones; only one count was recorded for approximately 87% of them. Jointly, the top ten make up 5.5% to 8% of the sample.

Whole blood was collected in K2EDTA tubes by collaborating institutions according to the institutions' own protocols. For TCRbeta analysis, collaborators shipped samples as frozen whole blood, isolated PBMCs, or DNA extracted from either of those sample types. The entry originates in a study of blood T cell repertoires in COVID-19 (dated by TCRdb to about 2020). As for the study more broadly: Samples from collaborators originated in the United States, Italy and Spain and spanned both the acute and convalescent phases of COVID-19. The prospective study material was composed of cDNA or gDNA derived from T cells, B-cell-depleted T cells, or PBMCs. Nearly every sample came with metadata listing a de-identified subject ID, COVID-19 status, age in years and sex. Subjects who had been exposed to COVID-19, were actively infected with it, or had recovered from it provided the deeply sampled blood TCRbeta repertoires that made up the dataset. The repertoires were released in a freely available public database meant as a resource for research on the immune response to SARS-CoV-2. HLA class I and class II types, where available, came from metadata supplied by the sample provider rather than from assay-based typing. Samples were obtained from the ongoing ImmuneRACE study (first 160 participants) and from 1,254 subjects provided by 6 global collaborators.

Findings and caveats that apply to the study as a whole: How much clinical and demographic metadata was included differed by source and by participant, and the metadata was provided uncurated.

The CDR3 sequence holds 14 residues, the cysteine and phenylalanine included. Left in the record is the CDR3 DNA by itself, 42 bases read in frame from the first base. At the junction V is shortened by 6 bases and J by 0 bases, with 13 bases in between. CDR1 is given as SGHKS and CDR2 as YYEKEE, both from the germline V gene (reference sequence). Sequencing input: peripheral blood. The clonotype was recovered from a man between 60 and 75 years old with acute or convalescent COVID-19. The rearrangement combines TRBV5-5 with TRBJ2-7, and possibly TRBD2, on 6 matching bases. The CDR3 region has the sequence CASTWDWSSYEQYF. The DNA is as follows: TGTGCCAGCACCTGGGACTGGAGCTCCTACGAGCAGTACTTC.